Following are 24 T cell receptor beta chains from one sample sequenced in a study of blood T cell repertoires in COVID-19 (dated by TCRdb to the early 2020s). Libraries were prepared through the immunoSEQ multiplex PCR assay. In its TCRdb copy, this immuneACCESS table keeps in-frame sequences only and misses some clones. Where compared with another copy, unresolved V genes explain less than half of these, and the others have no known cause. For this sample there are 150,000 or so clones; about 85% appear just once. The ten largest clones take up about 2.4% of the sample. The sample was peripheral blood. Receptor source: a woman in her 70s with acute or convalescent COVID-19.

The chain combines TRBV7-8 with TRBJ1-5; TRBD1 aligns across 10 bases. The germline gives CDR1 SGHVS, CDR2 FQNEAQ. V trimming: 4 bases; J trimming: 4 bases; junction bases outside the gene matches: 4. This CDR3 is built from 15 residues. Here the CDR3 reads CASSSRGQGNQPQHF. CDR3 DNA sequence: TGTGCCAGCAGCTCCCGGGGACAGGGGAATCAGCCCCAGCATTTT. Supplemented by reference TRBV7-8 and TRBJ1-5, the full variable domain reads GAGVSQSPRYKVAKRGQDVALRCDPISGHVSLFWYQQALGQGPEFLTYFQNEAQLDKSGLPSDRFFAERPEGSVSTLKIQRTQQEDSAVYLCASSSRGQGNQPQHFGDGTRLSIL.

This chain joins TRBV2 and TRBJ2-1; 8 bases match TRBD1. Unmatched junction bases numbered 7, after V lost 5 bases and J lost 10 bases. This CDR3 comprises 13 residues. Germline loops: CDR1 SNHLY, CDR2 FYNNEI. This CDR3 reads CASSYLDRAEQFF. The CDR3 DNA reads as TGTGCCAGCAGTTACCTGGACAGGGCGGAGCAGTTCTTC.

The gene calls are TRBV11-2 and TRBJ2-1; 14 bases are shared with TRBD2. From germline, CDR1 is SGHAT and CDR2 FQNNGV. The trim removed 5 bases at V and 15 bases at J, leaving 9 bases unmatched. The CDR3 runs to 14 residues. CDR3 sequence: CASSPGLAGAIPFF. CDR3 nucleotides: TGTGCCAGCAGCCCGGGACTAGCGGGGGCTATCCCGTTCTTC.

The chain combines TRBV5-1 with TRBJ2-3; TRBD2 agrees at 14 bases. V gave up 2 bases and J gave up 0 bases; unmatched junction bases: 5. CDR3 length: 18 amino acids. CDR1 and CDR2 from the germline V gene are SGHRS and YFSETQ. The CDR3 sequence is CASSFSWTSGGSTDTQYF. CDR3 DNA sequence: TGCGCCAGCAGCTTTTCTTGGACTAGCGGGGGGAGCACAGATACGCAGTATTTT.

This clone was counted a single time. The J gene is TRBJ2-1, the V gene TRBV11-3, with TRBD2 matching 15 bases. The CDR3 has 16 residues. Per germline, CDR1 SGHNT and CDR2 YENEEA. The V segment lost 5 bases and the J segment 10 bases; nucleotides outside the gene matches: 9. CDR3 residues: CASSPRTSGGAFEQFF. The CDR3 coding sequence is TGTGCCAGCAGCCCGAGGACTAGCGGGGGGGCGTTCGAGCAGTTCTTC.

The genes are TRBV7-2 and TRBJ2-1; weak D call: TRBD2 (6 bases). From germline, CDR1 is SGHTA and CDR2 FQGNSA. The V end lost 6 bases, the J end lost 8 bases, and 8 bases lay between the germline ends. The CDR3 loop spans 11 amino acids. The CDR3 is CASRAGYEQFF. CDR3 DNA: TGTGCCAGCAGGGCGGGGTATGAGCAGTTCTTC.

The chain uses TRBV11-2 and TRBJ2-3; 7 nucleotides match TRBD2. The CDR3 length is 15 residues. J was trimmed by 1 base and V by 1 base; bases with no gene match: 2. Germline lookup yields CDR1 SGHAT and CDR2 FQNNGV. CDR3 region: CASSLALAGTDTQYF. CDR3 nucleotides: TGTGCCAGCAGCTTAGCCCTAGCGGGCACAGATACGCAGTATTTT.

The J gene is TRBJ2-3, the V gene TRBV5-6; D is unclear. Germline V gene sequence: CDR1 SGHDT, CDR2 YYEEEE. CDR3 size: 14 residues. V gave up 4 bases and J gave up 2 bases, with 11 bases separating them. The chain's CDR3 is CASSPGYYTDTQYF. CDR3 DNA: TGTGCCAGCAGCCCGGGTTATTACACAGATACGCAGTATTTT.

The V gene is TRBV6-2 or TRBV6-3, the J gene TRBJ2-6; 12 bases fit TRBD1. V gave up 5 bases and J gave up 3 bases; unmatched junction bases: 5. The CDR3 extends over 17 amino acids. Germline CDR1 and CDR2: MNHEY and SVGEGT. CDR3 residues: CASSTGTGGGGANVLTF. CDR3 sequence (DNA): TGTGCCAGCAGTACCGGGACAGGGGGCGGTGGGGCCAACGTCCTGACTTTC.

CDR3 sequence reads: CASSSRGRDEKLFF. CDR3 nucleotides: TGTGCCAGCAGCTCCCGGGGGAGGGATGAAAAACTGTTTTTT. The chain links TRBV7-8 to TRBJ1-4; TRBD1 is a possible D gene (5 bases). This CDR3 region has 14 residues. V dropped 4 bases and J dropped 6 bases, with 12 bases sitting between them. CDR1 SGHVS and CDR2 FQNEAQ come from the germline V gene.

The V call is TRBV4-2, the J call TRBJ2-3; the D gene is possibly TRBD2 (6 bases). Trimming pared 2 bases from V and 2 bases from J, leaving 17 bases between. This CDR3 region has 17 residues. Germline V gives CDR1 LGHNA, CDR2 YNFKEQ. The CDR3 loop is CASSQRLDRQYTDTQYF. CDR3 sequence (DNA): TGTGCCAGCAGCCAAAGACTAGACCGCCAGTACACAGATACGCAGTATTTT.

The chain couples TRBV7-6 to TRBJ1-1; D might be TRBD1 (5 bases). V lost 4 bases to trimming and J lost 1 base, with 13 bases between them. The germline V gene encodes CDR1 SGHVS and CDR2 FNYEAQ. The CDR3 runs to 15 residues. For the CDR3, the DNA is TGTGCCAGCAGCTCACTCCCAGGGCAGAACACTGAAGCTTTCTTT. Its protein is CASSSLPGQNTEAFF.

J is TRBJ1-2 and V is TRBV7-9; D not certain. V was cut by 5 bases and J by 8 bases, with 12 bases left in between. The germline gives CDR1 SEHNR, CDR2 FQNEAQ (reference sequence). CDR3 length: 12 residues. CDR3 sequence reads: CASSLDGLGYTF. CDR3 DNA sequence: TGTGCCAGCAGCCTCGACGGGTTGGGCTACACCTTC.

V gene TRBV6-5 combines with J gene TRBJ1-4; D is undetermined. CDR3 length: 13 amino acids. Per germline, CDR1 MNHEY and CDR2 SVGAGI. V lost 3 bases to trimming and J lost 7 bases, with 9 bases between them. The CDR3 DNA is TGTGCCAGCAGTTATTCGGGATTTGAAAAACTGTTTTTT. Its protein product is CASSYSGFEKLFF.

J is TRBJ1-2 and V is TRBV28; the D is unclear. V was cut by 4 bases and J by 5 bases, with 8 bases left in between. Germline V gives CDR1 MDHEN, CDR2 SYDVKM. CDR3 size: 12 residues. This chain's CDR3 is CASSSDKYGYTF. CDR3 sequence (DNA): TGTGCCAGCAGTTCCGACAAATATGGCTACACCTTC.

V gene TRBV11-2 combines with J gene TRBJ1-2; tentatively, D is TRBD1 (6 bases). V lost 4 bases and J 8 bases, leaving 17 bases between the germline ends. Germline CDR1 reads SGHAT; CDR2 reads FQNNGV. This CDR3 comprises 14 residues. Here the CDR3 DNA reads TGTGCCAGCAGCTCCCTCCAGGGGAAATACGGCTACACCTTC. As protein: CASSSLQGKYGYTF.

The chain uses TRBV10-2 and TRBJ1-5; the D is unclear. With 6 bases removed from V and 2 bases from J, the gap between germline ends came to 11 bases. The CDR3 spans 14 residues. From germline, CDR1 is WSHSY and CDR2 SAAADI. The CDR3 spells CASRPSGGNQPQHF. The CDR3 DNA sequence: TGCGCCAGCAGACCGTCCGGGGGCAATCAGCCCCAGCATTTT.

The V gene is TRBV11-1, the J gene TRBJ1-2; the match to TRBD1 covers 7 bases. Germline V lookup: CDR1 SGHAT, CDR2 FQDESV (reference sequence). The length of the CDR3 is 14 residues. With V trimmed by 5 bases and J by 4 bases, 7 bases remained unmatched. In nucleotides, the CDR3 is TGTGCCAGCAGCGTGGGACAGACCCTCTATGGCTACACCTTC. Protein product: CASSVGQTLYGYTF.

V is TRBV4-2 and J is TRBJ1-6; TRBD1 is a possible D gene (5 bases). V was clipped by 0 bases and J by 3 bases, with 21 bases between them. From germline, CDR1 is LGHNA and CDR2 YNFKEQ. CDR3 size: 20 residues. The CDR3 coding sequence is TGTGCCAGCAGCCAAGAAAGGACGGCCGGAAAGGGGCTCTATAATTCACCCCTCCACTTT. Encoded protein: CASSQERTAGKGLYNSPLHF.

The chain is built from TRBV27 and TRBJ2-2, with 9 nucleotides matching TRBD2. Trimming took 8 bases from V and 3 from J; bases not matched to a gene: 4. The CDR3 is 14 amino acids. Germline V lookup: CDR1 MNHEY, CDR2 SMNVEV (reference sequence). Here the CDR3 DNA reads TGTGCCAGCCGTACTAGCGGGTACACCGGGGAGCTGTTTTTT. It yields the protein CASRTSGYTGELFF.

The chain links TRBV6-5 to TRBJ2-3, with a tentative D call TRBD2 (5 bases). Trimming left V 5 bases short and J 2 bases short, with 11 bases between. Germline V gene data show CDR1 as MNHEY and CDR2 as SVGAGI. This CDR3 contains 14 residues. CDR3 DNA sequence: TGTGCCAGCAGTAGAGGGCAGCCCACAGATACGCAGTATTTT. Translated, it gives CASSRGQPTDTQYF.

The V call is TRBV7-6, the J call TRBJ1-1; D might be TRBD1 (6 bases). V lost 1 base, J lost 3 bases, and 12 bases lay in between. This CDR3 has 15 residues. From germline, CDR1 is SGHVS and CDR2 FNYEAQ. The CDR3 DNA reads TGTGCCAGCAGCTTAGAGGGCAGGGGCTACACTGAAGCTTTCTTT. This translates into CASSLEGRGYTEAFF.

The chain has TRBV5-1 and TRBJ1-6; 9 bases agree with TRBD1. The CDR3 sequence is 15 residues long. J lost 8 bases, V lost 4 bases, and 7 bases had no gene match. Germline V CDR1 and CDR2: SGHRS, YFSETQ. The CDR3 nucleotides are TGCGCCAGCAGCAATATACAGGGGGCGGATTCACCCCTCCACTTT. Translating gives CASSNIQGADSPLHF.

This rearrangement joins TRBV5-1 to TRBJ1-2, with 8 bases lining up with TRBD1. Germline CDR1 SGHRS, CDR2 YFSETQ. There are 14 residues in the CDR3. V lost 3 bases and J lost 4; bases outside the gene matches: 5. The CDR3 region has the DNA TGCGCCAGCAGCTGGGGACAGGAGAGCTATGGCTACACCTTC. Its protein product is CASSWGQESYGYTF.